This T cell receptor (beta chain) was documented in a study of cytomegalovirus exposure and HLA in healthy donors. Primers for the PCR totalled 60 Vbeta and 13 Jbeta. Clones were read by immunoSEQ multiplex PCR, and TCRdb kept only the in-frame ones, dropping some. Of some 90,000 clones in the sample, 76% are singletons; the top ten hold roughly 3%. The receptor was isolated from a middle-aged man in good health and CMV-seronegative. Sequencing was carried out using PBMCs.

CDR3 sequence reads: CASSVAGTKQETQYF. The CDR3 DNA reads TGTGCCAGCAGCGTAGCTGGGACTAAACAAGAGACCCAGTACTTC. The chain has TRBV9 and TRBJ2-5; 7 nucleotides match TRBD2. The CDR3 covers 15 residues. Germline trimming cut 0 bases from V and 2 bases from J; bases unmatched to any gene: 4. The V gene's germline CDR1 is SGDLS and CDR2 YYNGEE.